These 2 T cell receptor beta chains were all obtained from the same sample, sequenced in a study of Ad26.COV2.S vaccination and SARS-CoV-2 variants. TCRdb's table, derived via immunoSEQ multiplex PCR, lists solely in-frame clones and lacks some. The sample has about 480,000 clones, around 88% seen once; the top ten hold around 13%. Regarding treatment: roughly 18 received Ad26.COV2.S at low or high dose, single or two shots; about 5 received placebo; per-sample allocation not given. The investigators took samples on day 63 after the first vaccine or placebo injection. This specimen consisted of peripheral blood, obtained in a trial of Ad26.COV2.S vaccine versus placebo. The receptors stem from a person between 18 and 59 years old who received the Ad26.COV2.S COVID-19 vaccine or a placebo.

V and J are TRBV10-1 and TRBJ1-2; TRBD1 is a possible D gene (6 bases). There are 14 residues in the CDR3. The V and J ends lost 10 bases and 12 bases respectively, with 27 bases between them. The germline gives CDR1 WNHNN, CDR2 SYGVQD (reference sequence). The CDR3 here is CAKIGGPYLPRNTF. The CDR3 DNA sequence: TGCGCCAAAATAGGGGGACCCTACCTTCCTAGAAACACCTTC.

The CDR3 reads CASSAGGAPLEQYF. CDR3 bases: TGTGCCAGCAGCGCTGGGGGGGCCCCTCTCGAGCAGTACTTC. The chain employs TRBV9 and TRBJ2-7; tentatively, D is TRBD2 (7 bases). CDR1 and CDR2 (germline): SGDLS, YYNGEE. CDR3 length equals 14 residues. V was trimmed by 3 bases and J by 6 bases, leaving 16 bases between them.